One sample yielded the 11 T cell receptor beta chains listed below, sequenced in a study of blood T cells in healthy people across ages. Together with a sample-barcoded 5' primer, a J-beta primer mix was included in a second PCR lasting about 7 to 11 cycles. Each CDR3 protein is one row after TCRdb ran MiXCR on the 5' RACE reads. This repertoire shows some 900,000 distinct CDR3 sequences, approximately 49% found once; its top ten account for roughly 13%. Source material: blood. These receptors were collected from a man aged 30 to 45 in good health.

The V gene is TRBV6-1, the J gene TRBJ1-2; D is ambiguous. This CDR3 region has 15 residues. Per germline, CDR1 MNHNS and CDR2 SASEGT. V lost 10 bases and J lost 4, with 22 bases in between. CDR3 coding DNA: TGTGCCACCGGAAATTCGGACGACGAGGGCTATGGCTACACCTTC. This encodes CATGNSDDEGYGYTF.

The chain links TRBV5-1 to TRBJ2-5; D tentatively fits TRBD1 or TRBD2 (6 bases each). Trimming took 4 bases from V and 1 from J, leaving 14 bases between them. This CDR3 is 15 amino acids long. The germline CDR1 and CDR2 sequences are SGHRS and YFSETQ. This CDR3 is CASSITPGAQETQYF. The CDR3 DNA reads TGCGCCAGCAGCATCACGCCGGGGGCCCAAGAGACCCAGTACTTC.

V and J are TRBV7-2 and TRBJ1-4; D is unresolved. The ends were cut back, 8 bases at V and 5 bases at J, with 6 bases in the middle. The germline V gene has CDR1 SGHTA and CDR2 FQGNSA. There are 11 residues in the CDR3. The CDR3 reads CASARNEKLFF. In DNA form, the CDR3 reads TGTGCCAGCGCCCGAAATGAAAAACTGTTTTTT.

This chain uses TRBV12-3 or TRBV12-4 with TRBJ1-5; D uncertain. V was cut by 3 bases and J by 4 bases, with 7 bases left in between. The CDR3 is made up of 13 amino acids. The CDR3 spells CASSFMENQPQHF. Written as DNA, the CDR3 is TGTGCCAGCAGTTTCATGGAGAATCAGCCCCAGCATTTT.

This clonotype was counted only a few times. The chain joins TRBV20-1 to TRBJ1-1; D remains unclear. The CDR3 loop spans 13 amino acids. V gave up 3 bases and J gave up 2 bases, with 10 bases separating them. The germline V gene has CDR1 DFQATT and CDR2 SNEGSKA (reference sequence). The CDR3 bases are TGCAGTGCTAGGGAGACGGACAACACTGAAGCTTTCTTT. It specifies CSARETDNTEAFF.

The CDR3 DNA sequence: TGCACCAGCAGCCAAGATAATCAGGGGGGGGTCTACAATGAGCAGTTCTTC. Residues: CTSSQDNQGGVYNEQFF. The chain has TRBV1 and TRBJ2-1; TRBD1 was called by the table and not checked on the DNA. TRBV1 is a documented pseudogene. The CDR3 has 17 residues.

In its sample, this clonotype was seen a few times. The chain employs TRBV10-3 and TRBJ2-7, with D possibly TRBD2 on 6 matching bases. Germline V gene data show CDR1 as ENHRY and CDR2 as SYGVKD. The CDR3 contains 13 residues. V was clipped by 7 bases and J by 3 bases, with 13 bases between them. The CDR3 here is CAITTDGGYEQYF. The CDR3 DNA reads TGTGCCATCACCACGGACGGGGGCTACGAGCAGTACTTC.

This clonotype was seen a handful of times. This chain uses TRBV5-1 with TRBJ2-6; D remains ambiguous. CDR1 and CDR2 (germline): SGHRS, YFSETQ. V was trimmed by 9 bases and J by 0 bases, leaving 10 bases between them. The CDR3 is 14 residues long. In nucleotides, the CDR3 is TGCGCCACCGCAGAGTTCTCTGGGGCCAACGTCCTGACTTTC. It translates to CATAEFSGANVLTF.

The genes are TRBV20-1 and TRBJ2-1, with 10 bases lining up with TRBD1. V lost 5 bases, J lost 6 bases, and 10 bases stayed unmatched. This CDR3 has 15 amino acids. Germline assignment: CDR1 DFQATT and CDR2 SNEGSKA (reference sequence). The CDR3 DNA is TGCAGTGCTTTGCCCGGGACAGGGGCTTTCAATGAGCAGTTCTTC. It is translated as CSALPGTGAFNEQFF.

This chain joins TRBV4-1 and TRBJ2-7; a possible D gene is TRBD2 (6 bases). CDR1 is MGHRA and CDR2 is YSYEKL in the germline V gene. The CDR3 extends over 13 amino acids. The V and J ends lost 0 bases and 5 bases respectively, with 8 bases between them. CDR3 in amino acids: CASSQESSDEQYF. The CDR3 DNA follows: TGCGCCAGCAGCCAAGAATCTAGCGACGAGCAGTACTTC.

V usage is TRBV27 and J usage is TRBJ2-1; 10 nucleotides agree with TRBD1. CDR1 and CDR2 (germline): MNHEY, SMNVEV (reference sequence). V shed 8 bases, J shed 8 bases, and the junction held 9 bases outside the gene matches. The CDR3 length is 14 residues. CDR3 DNA: TGTGCCAGCCGAGCGACAGGGGGCTGGGATGAGCAGTTCTTC. Its protein product is CASRATGGWDEQFF.